These T cell receptor beta chains were read from a single sample in a study of B cell selection in AIRE deficiency. TCRdb's table, derived via immunoSEQ multiplex PCR, lists solely in-frame clones and lacks some. There are around 20,000 clones in the sample; approximately 94% occur only once, and about 0.89% lies in the top ten. What was sequenced was CD4+CD25+ Tregs sorted from PBMCs. Every receptor here comes from a human donor in good health. The CDR3 runs from the conserved cysteine through the conserved F or W. The order of the fields is D gene, V gene, J gene, CDR3 DNA, CDR3 protein. A D gene is named only where the DNA matches it firmly.

D: .; V: TRBV11-2; J: TRBJ2-1; DNA: TGTGCCAGCAGCTTAGTTTTCGCTGTAGCAGGCCGTAATGAGCAGTTCTTC; CDR3: CASSLVFAVAGRNEQFF
D: .; V: TRBV19; J: TRBJ2-5; DNA: TGTGCCAGTAGCCAAACGGAGACCCAGTACTTC; CDR3: CASSQTETQYF
D: TRBD1; V: TRBV27; J: TRBJ2-3; DNA: TGTGCCAGCAGTCAACCCAACAGGGGAAGCACAGATACGCAGTATTTT; CDR3: CASSQPNRGSTDTQYF
D: .; V: TRBV20-1; J: TRBJ1-2; DNA: TGCAGCCCCGGAGGGGACTATGGCTACACCTTC; CDR3: CSPGGDYGYTF
D: .; V: TRBV19; J: TRBJ2-1; DNA: TGTGCCACTACCAACTATCCTAAGGGCAATGAGCAGTTCTTC; CDR3: CATTNYPKGNEQFF
D: .; V: TRBV28; J: TRBJ1-1; DNA: TGTGCCAGCACCCCCGGGGTTGAAGCTTTCTTT; CDR3: CASTPGVEAFF
D: TRBD1; V: TRBV6-6; J: TRBJ2-3; DNA: TGTGCCAGCAGTTACTCTAAGACAGGGGGCACAGATACGCAGTATTTT; CDR3: CASSYSKTGGTDTQYF
D: .; V: TRBV28; J: TRBJ1-2; DNA: TGTGCCAGCAGTACCCACCCGGAGCCGTATGGCTACACCTTC; CDR3: CASSTHPEPYGYTF
D: .; V: TRBV6-5; J: TRBJ2-2; DNA: TGTGCCAGCAGGGAGTCGGGCACCGGGGAGCTGTTTTTT; CDR3: CASRESGTGELFF
D: .; V: TRBV4-1; J: TRBJ2-7; DNA: TGCGCCAGCAGCCAAGCTTCAGGGGGACTCTACGAGCAGTACTTC; CDR3: CASSQASGGLYEQYF
D: .; V: TRBV7-6; J: TRBJ2-5; DNA: TGTGCCAGCAGCCCAAGAGGAGCGCCCTGGGAGACCCAGTACTTC; CDR3: CASSPRGAPWETQYF